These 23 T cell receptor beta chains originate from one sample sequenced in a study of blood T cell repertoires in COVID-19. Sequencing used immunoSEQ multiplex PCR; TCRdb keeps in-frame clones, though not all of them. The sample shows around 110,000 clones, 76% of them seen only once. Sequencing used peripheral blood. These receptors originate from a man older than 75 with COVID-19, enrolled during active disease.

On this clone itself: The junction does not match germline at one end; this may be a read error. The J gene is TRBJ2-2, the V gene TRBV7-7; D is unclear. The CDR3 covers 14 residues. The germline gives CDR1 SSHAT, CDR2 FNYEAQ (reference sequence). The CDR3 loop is CASSLEVASGELFF. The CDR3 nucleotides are TGTGCTAGCAGCTTAGAGGTAGCCTCCGGGGAGCTGTTTTTT.

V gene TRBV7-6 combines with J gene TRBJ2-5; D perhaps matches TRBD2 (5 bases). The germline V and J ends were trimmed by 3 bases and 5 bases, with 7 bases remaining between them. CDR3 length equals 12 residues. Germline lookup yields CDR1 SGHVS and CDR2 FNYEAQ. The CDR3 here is CASSFQRETQYF. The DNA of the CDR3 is TGTGCCAGCAGCTTCCAGCGGGAGACCCAGTACTTC.

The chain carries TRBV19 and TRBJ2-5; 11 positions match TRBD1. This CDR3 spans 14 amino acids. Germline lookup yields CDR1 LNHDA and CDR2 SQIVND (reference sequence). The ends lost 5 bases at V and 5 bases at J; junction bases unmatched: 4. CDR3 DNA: TGTGCCAGTAGTGGACAGGGGGCGGGTGAGACCCAGTACTTC. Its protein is CASSGQGAGETQYF.

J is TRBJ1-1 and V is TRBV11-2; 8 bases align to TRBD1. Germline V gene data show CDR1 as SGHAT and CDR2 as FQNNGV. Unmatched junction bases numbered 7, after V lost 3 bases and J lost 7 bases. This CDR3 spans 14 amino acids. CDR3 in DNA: TGTGCCAGCAGCTTTGGACAGGGCGTGGATGAAGCTTTCTTT. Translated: CASSFGQGVDEAFF.

In nucleotides, the CDR3 is TGTGCCAGCAGCTCCCGGGACAGGGACCCTCGGGGTTTCTTT. This sequence encodes CASSSRDRDPRGFF. The V and J genes are TRBV3-1 (or the pseudogene TRBV3-2) and TRBJ1-1; 9 nucleotides align to TRBD1. CDR1 LGHDT and CDR2 YNNKEL come from the germline V gene (reference sequence). V was clipped by 5 bases and J by 13 bases; unmatched bases: 14. This CDR3 spans 14 amino acids.

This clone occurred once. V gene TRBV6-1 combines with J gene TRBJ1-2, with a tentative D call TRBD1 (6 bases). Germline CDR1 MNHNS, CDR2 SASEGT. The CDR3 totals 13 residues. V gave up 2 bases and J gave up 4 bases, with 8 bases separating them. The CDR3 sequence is CASSETRGYGYTF. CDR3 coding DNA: TGTGCCAGCAGTGAAACCAGGGGCTATGGCTACACCTTC.

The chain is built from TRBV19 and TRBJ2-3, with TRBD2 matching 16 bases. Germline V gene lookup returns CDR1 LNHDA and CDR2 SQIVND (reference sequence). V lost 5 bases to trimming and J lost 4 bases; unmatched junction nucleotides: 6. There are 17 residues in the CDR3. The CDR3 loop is CASSPGLAGGLADTQYF. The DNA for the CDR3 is TGTGCCAGTAGTCCGGGACTAGCGGGAGGGCTTGCAGATACGCAGTATTTT.

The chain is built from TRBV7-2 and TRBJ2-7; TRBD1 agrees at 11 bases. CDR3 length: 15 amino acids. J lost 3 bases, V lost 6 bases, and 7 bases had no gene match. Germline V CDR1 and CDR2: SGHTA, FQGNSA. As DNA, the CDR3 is TGTGCCAGCAGTCGGACCGGGACAGGGGGCTACGAGCAGTACTTC. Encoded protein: CASSRTGTGGYEQYF.

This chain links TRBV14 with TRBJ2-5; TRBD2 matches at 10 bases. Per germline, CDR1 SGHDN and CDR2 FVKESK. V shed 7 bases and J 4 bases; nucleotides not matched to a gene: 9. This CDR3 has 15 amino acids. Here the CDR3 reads CASNLLAGPPETQYF. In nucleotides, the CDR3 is TGTGCCAGCAACCTACTAGCGGGACCTCCAGAGACCCAGTACTTC. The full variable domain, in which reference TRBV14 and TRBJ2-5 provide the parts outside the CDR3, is EAGVTQFPSHSVIEKGQTVTLRCDPISGHDNLYWYRRVMGKEIKFLLHFVKESKQDESGMPNNRFLAERTGGTYSTLKVQPAELEDSGVYFCASNLLAGPPETQYFGPGTRLLVL.

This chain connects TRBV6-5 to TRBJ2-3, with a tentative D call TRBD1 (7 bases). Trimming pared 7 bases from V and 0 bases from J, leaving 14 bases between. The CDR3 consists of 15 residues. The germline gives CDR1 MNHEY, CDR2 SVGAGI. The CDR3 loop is CASNPGDSSTDTQYF. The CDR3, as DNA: TGTGCCAGCAACCCGGGGGACAGTAGCACAGATACGCAGTATTTT.

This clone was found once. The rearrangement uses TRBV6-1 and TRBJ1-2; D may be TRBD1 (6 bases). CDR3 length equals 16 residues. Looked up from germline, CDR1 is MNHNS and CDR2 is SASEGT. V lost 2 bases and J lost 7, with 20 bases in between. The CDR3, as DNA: TGTGCCAGCAGTGAATTCTCGTTGGGGGCTGGGAGTGGCTACACCTTC. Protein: CASSEFSLGAGSGYTF.

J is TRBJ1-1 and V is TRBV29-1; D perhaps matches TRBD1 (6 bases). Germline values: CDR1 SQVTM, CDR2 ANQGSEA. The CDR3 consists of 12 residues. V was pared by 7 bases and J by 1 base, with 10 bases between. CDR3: CSARQENTEAFF. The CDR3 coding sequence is TGCAGCGCTCGACAGGAGAACACTGAAGCTTTCTTT.

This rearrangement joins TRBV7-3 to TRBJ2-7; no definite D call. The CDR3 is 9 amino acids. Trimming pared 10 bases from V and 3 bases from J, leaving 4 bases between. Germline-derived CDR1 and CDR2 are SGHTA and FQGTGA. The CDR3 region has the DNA TGTGCCACAGACTACGAGCAGTACTTC. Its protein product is CATDYEQYF.

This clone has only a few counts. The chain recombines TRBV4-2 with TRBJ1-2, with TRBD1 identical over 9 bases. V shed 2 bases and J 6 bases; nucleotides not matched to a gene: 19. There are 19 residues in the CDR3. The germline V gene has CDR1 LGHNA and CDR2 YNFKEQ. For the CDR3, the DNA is TGTGCCAGCAGCCAATTAGTGTGGGGGACAGGGAGTAATGCTAATGGCTACACCTTC. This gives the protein CASSQLVWGTGSNANGYTF.

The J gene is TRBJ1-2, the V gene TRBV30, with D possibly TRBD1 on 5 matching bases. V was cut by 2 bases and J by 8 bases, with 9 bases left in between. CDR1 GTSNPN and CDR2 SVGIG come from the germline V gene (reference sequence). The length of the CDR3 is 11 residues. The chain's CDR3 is CAWSSGGGYTF. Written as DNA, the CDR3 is TGTGCCTGGAGTTCCGGGGGAGGCTACACCTTC.

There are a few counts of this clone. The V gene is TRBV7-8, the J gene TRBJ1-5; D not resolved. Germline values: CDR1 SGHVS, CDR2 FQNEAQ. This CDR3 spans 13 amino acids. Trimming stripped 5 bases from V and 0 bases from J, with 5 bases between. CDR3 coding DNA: TGTGCCAGCAGCACTTATAGCAATCAGCCCCAGCATTTT. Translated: CASSTYSNQPQHF. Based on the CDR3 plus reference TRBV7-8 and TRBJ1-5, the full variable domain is GAGVSQSPRYKVAKRGQDVALRCDPISGHVSLFWYQQALGQGPEFLTYFQNEAQLDKSGLPSDRFFAERPEGSVSTLKIQRTQQEDSAVYLCASSTYSNQPQHFGDGTRLSIL.

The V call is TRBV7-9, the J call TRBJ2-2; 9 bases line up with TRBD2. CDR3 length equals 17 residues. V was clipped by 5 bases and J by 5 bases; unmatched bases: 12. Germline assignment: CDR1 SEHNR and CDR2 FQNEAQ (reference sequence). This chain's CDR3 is CASSQSRTSEGTGELFF. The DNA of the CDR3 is TGTGCCAGCAGCCAGTCCCGGACTAGCGAGGGGACCGGGGAGCTGTTTTTT.

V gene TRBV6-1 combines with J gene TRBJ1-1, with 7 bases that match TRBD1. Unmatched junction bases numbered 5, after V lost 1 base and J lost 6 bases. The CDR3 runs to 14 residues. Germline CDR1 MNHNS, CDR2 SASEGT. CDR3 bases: TGTGCCAGCAGTGAAGTAACAGGGGCGCCTGAAGCTTTCTTT. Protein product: CASSEVTGAPEAFF.

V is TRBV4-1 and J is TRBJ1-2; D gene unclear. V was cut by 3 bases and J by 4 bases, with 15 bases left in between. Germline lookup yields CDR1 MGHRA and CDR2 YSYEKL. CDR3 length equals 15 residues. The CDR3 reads CASSHTQAAGYGYTF. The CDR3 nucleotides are TGCGCCAGCAGCCACACCCAGGCCGCCGGCTATGGCTACACCTTC.

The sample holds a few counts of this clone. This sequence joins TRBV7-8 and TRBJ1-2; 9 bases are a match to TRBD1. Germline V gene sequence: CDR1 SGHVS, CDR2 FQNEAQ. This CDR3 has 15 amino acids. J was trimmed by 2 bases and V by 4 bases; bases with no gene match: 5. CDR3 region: CASSYGTGTNYGYTF. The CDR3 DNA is TGTGCCAGCAGCTATGGGACAGGGACAAACTATGGCTACACCTTC.

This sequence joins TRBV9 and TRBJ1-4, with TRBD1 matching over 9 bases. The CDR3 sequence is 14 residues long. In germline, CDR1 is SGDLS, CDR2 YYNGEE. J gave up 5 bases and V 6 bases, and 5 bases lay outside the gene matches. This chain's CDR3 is CASNPTGGNEKLFF. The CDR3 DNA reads TGTGCCAGCAACCCCACAGGGGGCAATGAAAAACTGTTTTTT.

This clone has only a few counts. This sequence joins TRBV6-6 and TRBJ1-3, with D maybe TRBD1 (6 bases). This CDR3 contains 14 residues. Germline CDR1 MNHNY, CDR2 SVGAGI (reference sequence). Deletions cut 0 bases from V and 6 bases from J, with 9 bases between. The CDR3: CASSYSGQTNTIYF. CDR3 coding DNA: TGTGCCAGCAGTTACTCCGGACAGACAAACACCATATATTTT.

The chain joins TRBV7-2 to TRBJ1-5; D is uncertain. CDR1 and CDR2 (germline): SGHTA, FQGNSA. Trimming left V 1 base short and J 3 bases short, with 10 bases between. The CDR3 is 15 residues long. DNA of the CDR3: TGTGCCAGCAGCTTAGGGGTTGGGCTCAATCAGCCCCAGCATTTT. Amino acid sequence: CASSLGVGLNQPQHF.